The 13 T cell receptor beta chains in this list originate from one sample, sequenced in a study of T cell changes during pregnancy in multiple sclerosis (dated by TCRdb to between 2019 and 2020). Libraries were built with the immunoSEQ multiplex PCR assay. The clones in this table, taken by TCRdb from immuneACCESS, are in-frame only. Not every clone is retained; where verified, under half of the shortfall comes from an unresolved V gene, and the cause of the rest is unknown. The sample has under 55,000 clones on record, 80% to 95% of them singletons. The ten largest clones add up to 0.61% of the sample. The material sequenced was CD4+ T cells from peripheral blood mononuclear cells, taken after pregnancy. The receptor source for this set is a female donor in good health, enrolled as a control in a pregnancy study.

The CDR3 region is CASMKGTHTGETQYF. The DNA for the CDR3 is TGTGCCAGCATGAAAGGGACACATACGGGAGAGACCCAGTACTTC. The V call is TRBV6-1, the J call TRBJ2-5, with D possibly TRBD1 on 6 matching bases. In germline, CDR1 is MNHNS, CDR2 SASEGT. The V gene lost 7 bases and the J gene lost 4 bases, with 19 bases spanning the gap. The CDR3 consists of 15 residues.

The CDR3 loop reads CASSFFTGSFRTEAFF. CDR3 nucleotide sequence: TGTGCCAGCAGCTTTTTCACAGGGTCGTTCAGAACTGAAGCTTTCTTT. V gene TRBV5-6 combines with J gene TRBJ1-1; D is perhaps TRBD1 (6 bases). V shed 2 bases and J shed 5 bases, with 19 bases lying between them. The germline V gene encodes CDR1 SGHDT and CDR2 YYEEEE. There are 16 residues in the CDR3.

The genes are TRBV6-5 and TRBJ2-3, with TRBD2 matching 13 bases. J gave up 4 bases and V 2 bases, and 3 bases lay outside the gene matches. The CDR3 loop spans 16 amino acids. CDR1 MNHEY and CDR2 SVGAGI come from the germline V gene. CDR3 sequence (DNA): TGTGCCAGCAGTTACACGACTAGCGGGGGGTCAGATACGCAGTATTTT. Its protein is CASSYTTSGGSDTQYF.

This chain uses TRBV4-1 with TRBJ1-3; 7 bases line up with TRBD1. Trimming at V came to 1 base and at J to 3 bases, leaving 9 bases not matched to a gene. This CDR3 comprises 17 residues. Looked up from germline, CDR1 is MGHRA and CDR2 is YSYEKL. The CDR3 DNA reads as TGCGCCAGCAGCCAAGGACAGGGAAAGTTTGTTGGAAACACCATATATTTT. Translation gives CASSQGQGKFVGNTIYF.

The chain links TRBV28 to TRBJ1-1; 7 bases align to TRBD1. CDR1 and CDR2 (germline): MDHEN, SYDVKM. Germline trimming cut 6 bases from V and 6 bases from J; bases unmatched to any gene: 10. This CDR3 contains 14 residues. CDR3: CASSPLQGRAEAFF. In DNA, the CDR3 is TGTGCCAGCAGCCCTTTACAGGGGCGGGCTGAAGCTTTCTTT.

The chain links TRBV7-2 to TRBJ2-1, with D maybe TRBD2 (6 bases). Germline CDR1 reads SGHTA; CDR2 reads FQGNSA. The CDR3 runs 14 residues. Deletions cut 3 bases from V and 3 bases from J, with 9 bases between. CDR3 coding DNA: TGTGCCAGCAGCTTCATGGACTACTACAATGAGCAGTTCTTC. Protein sequence: CASSFMDYYNEQFF.

The J gene is TRBJ2-3, the V gene TRBV28; weak D call: TRBD1 (6 bases). Trimming cost V 4 bases and J 4 bases, with 18 bases left between them. Looked up from germline, CDR1 is MDHEN and CDR2 is SYDVKM. This CDR3 has 16 amino acids. CDR3 in DNA: TGTGCCAGCAGTTCAATCCCGGGACAACAAGCAGATACGCAGTATTTT. Translation: CASSSIPGQQADTQYF.

This clone was observed a handful of times. The rearrangement joins TRBV14 to TRBJ2-1; 11 bases agree with TRBD2. CDR1 and CDR2 (germline): SGHDN, FVKESK. This CDR3 is 15 amino acids long. Trimming removed 4 bases from V and 6 bases from J; junction bases left unmatched: 5. CDR3 sequence reads: CASSPQGLAANEQFF. CDR3 sequence (DNA): TGTGCCAGCAGCCCCCAGGGACTAGCGGCCAATGAGCAGTTCTTC.

This chain joins TRBV4-2 and TRBJ2-1; TRBD1 matches 7 bases. The CDR3 sequence is 15 residues long. V lost 1 base and J lost 7; bases outside the gene matches: 7. The V gene's germline CDR1 is LGHNA and CDR2 YNFKEQ. The CDR3 bases are TGTGCCAGCAGCCAAGGAGGGGGCCTAGGGAATGAGCAGTTCTTC. Protein: CASSQGGGLGNEQFF.

This chain uses TRBV7-3 with TRBJ1-2; 9 bases agree with TRBD1. Per germline, CDR1 SGHTA and CDR2 FQGTGA. The CDR3 runs to 18 residues. V trimming: 0 bases; J trimming: 1 base; junction bases outside the gene matches: 9. This chain's CDR3 is CASSLTGDRVKNNYGYTF. In DNA, the CDR3 is TGTGCCAGCAGCTTAACGGGGGACAGGGTCAAAAATAACTATGGCTACACCTTC.

The rearrangement joins TRBV18 to TRBJ1-4; 7 bases are a match to TRBD1. Trimming cost V 1 base and J 2 bases; bases outside gene matches: 13. CDR1 and CDR2 (germline): KGHSH, LQKENI. The CDR3 consists of 19 residues. The CDR3 region is CASSPLGTAVPRTNEKLFF. In DNA, the CDR3 is TGTGCCAGCTCACCACTTGGGACAGCGGTACCGCGGACTAATGAAAAACTGTTTTTT.

The V gene is TRBV6-5, the J gene TRBJ1-1; the match to TRBD1 covers 9 bases. V lost 5 bases and J lost 10; bases outside the gene matches: 11. The CDR3 runs to 14 residues. Germline V CDR1 and CDR2: MNHEY, SVGAGI. In nucleotides, the CDR3 is TGTGCCAGCAGTCCAAACCGGGACAGGGTCGGAGCTTTCTTT. It codes for CASSPNRDRVGAFF.

This clone was observed once. V usage is TRBV9 and J usage is TRBJ2-7; TRBD2 is a possible D gene (6 bases). Germline values: CDR1 SGDLS, CDR2 YYNGEE. The CDR3 has 13 amino acids. V was shortened by 4 bases and J by 9 bases, with 17 bases between the two germline ends. CDR3 nucleotide sequence: TGTGCCAGCAGCCCGCGGGACGGCGCAGCGCAGTACTTC. Translating it yields CASSPRDGAAQYF.